This T cell receptor (beta chain) was captured by sequencing in a study of control samples from healthy donors and cancer patients. Per germline, CDR1 SGHDT and CDR2 YYEEEE. Trimming shortened V by 2 bases and J by 9 bases, and 6 bases separated the two germline ends. The CDR3 extends over 11 amino acids. Libraries were prepared by immunoSEQ multiplex PCR; TCRdb keeps only in-frame clonotypes and omits some of them. The repertoire has about 80,000 clones, 85% to 90% of them found once; the top ten carry around 7.6%. The chain uses TRBV5-6 and TRBJ2-1; no firm D call. The specimen was blood. The clonotype was recovered from a woman aged 55-69 years in good health. The CDR3 reads CASSFIIEQFF. In nucleotides, the CDR3 is TGTGCCAGCAGCTTCATTATTGAGCAGTTCTTC.